A selection of T cell receptor beta chains follows, all from one sample in a study of blood T cell repertoires in COVID-19. Using immunoSEQ multiplex PCR, the repertoire was profiled, and TCRdb retains in-frame clones only, with some absent. The data contain over 150,000 clones, over 75% of them seen just once; the ten biggest clones take up 0.6% to 0.65%. Material: peripheral blood. Receptor source: a man in his sixties with COVID-19, enrolled during active disease. The CDR3 runs from the conserved cysteine through the conserved F or W. D genes are given only for firm matches. Clone size, where shown, is once, few, many, or a class for clones that have expanded.

d_gene	v_gene	j_gene	abundance	len	CDR3aa	CDR3nt
.	TRBV5-8	TRBJ1-2	.	14	CASSLDRANYGYTF	TGTGCCAGCAGCTTGGACCGCGCTAACTATGGCTACACCTTC
TRBD1	TRBV18	TRBJ1-6	.	13	CASSPGTESPLHF	TGTGCCAGCTCACCCGGGACAGAGTCACCCCTCCACTTT
TRBD2	TRBV11-2	TRBJ2-1	.	15	CASSPGLRSRGEQFF	TGTGCCAGCAGCCCGGGACTAAGATCCCGTGGAGAGCAGTTCTTC
.	TRBV27	TRBJ1-1	once	14	CASRGTVGGTEAFF	TGTGCCAGCAGGGGGACGGTCGGGGGAACTGAAGCTTTCTTT
.	TRBV7-3	TRBJ2-1	.	15	CASSLDGGPYNEQFF	TGTGCCAGCAGCTTGGACGGGGGGCCTTACAATGAGCAGTTCTTC
.	TRBV7-9	TRBJ1-5	.	15	CASSFGSGSNQPQHF	TGTGCCAGCAGCTTCGGGAGCGGGAGCAATCAGCCCCAGCATTTT
.	TRBV9	TRBJ2-3	.	14	CASSVTPRTDTQYF	TGTGCCAGCAGCGTAACCCCCCGGACAGATACGCAGTATTTT
TRBD1	TRBV19	TRBJ1-5	.	17	CASSTLRGRGHDQPQHF	TGTGCCAGTAGTACTCTTCGGGGCAGGGGGCATGATCAGCCCCAGCATTTT
TRBD2	TRBV24-1	TRBJ2-5	.	16	CATSTIAGGTQETQYF	TGTGCCACCAGTACAATAGCGGGGGGTACACAAGAGACCCAGTACTTC
.	TRBV2	TRBJ1-1	.	14	CATLDSIMNTEAFF	TGTGCCACCTTGGACAGTATCATGAACACTGAAGCTTTCTTT
.	TRBV7-9	TRBJ2-2	once	16	CASTNQTRVYTGELFF	TGTGCCAGCACCAATCAAACCCGGGTTTACACCGGGGAGCTGTTTTTT
TRBD1	TRBV7-3	TRBJ1-2	.	13	CASSIRQGDGYTF	TGTGCCAGCAGCATACGACAGGGAGATGGCTACACCTTC
TRBD1	TRBV5-8	TRBJ2-1	.	13	CASSLDRVNEQFF	TGTGCCAGCAGCCTAGACAGGGTCAATGAGCAGTTCTTC
.	TRBV19	TRBJ1-1	.	13	CASQVAGNTEAFF	TGTGCCAGCCAGGTGGCTGGGAACACTGAAGCTTTCTTT
.	TRBV5-1	TRBJ1-2	.	17	CASSLEAGAVPRGGYTF	TGCGCCAGCAGCTTGGAGGCAGGGGCCGTACCGAGGGGTGGCTACACCTTC
.	TRBV6-5	TRBJ1-1	.	13	CASSYSRNTEAFF	TGTGCCAGCAGTTACAGCCGGAACACTGAAGCTTTCTTT
.	TRBV7-2	TRBJ2-7	.	14	CASSYTAQAYEQYF	TGTGCCAGCAGCTATACGGCACAGGCCTACGAGCAGTACTTC
TRBD1	TRBV28	TRBJ2-2	.	15	CASTARGLGTGELFF	TGTGCCAGCACCGCAAGGGGGCTGGGCACCGGGGAGCTGTTTTTT
TRBD2	TRBV19	TRBJ2-1	.	15	CASRRTSGNYNEQFF	TGTGCCAGTAGGCGGACTAGCGGAAACTACAATGAGCAGTTCTTC
.	TRBV15	TRBJ2-5	.	17	CATSRGQQKTAQETQYF	TGTGCCACCAGCAGGGGGCAACAAAAGACAGCCCAAGAGACCCAGTACTTC
.	TRBV19	TRBJ2-1	few	13	CASSTQYLNEQFF	TGTGCCAGTAGTACTCAGTATCTCAATGAGCAGTTCTTC
.	TRBV7-3	TRBJ1-2	.	14	CASSLMVGAGGYTF	TGTGCCAGCAGCTTAATGGTGGGGGCCGGTGGGTACACCTTC
TRBD1	TRBV11-3	TRBJ2-5	.	13	CASSRQGLETQYF	TGTGCCAGCAGCCGACAGGGGTTGGAGACCCAGTACTTC
.	TRBV5-1	TRBJ1-1	.	15	CASSRGDTLGTEAFF	TGCGCCAGCTCCCGAGGGGACACCCTAGGGACTGAAGCTTTCTTT
TRBD1	TRBV3-1/TRBV3-2	TRBJ2-2	.	14	CASSRQGSTGELFF	TGTGCCAGCAGCCGACAGGGGAGCACCGGGGAGCTGTTTTTT
.	TRBV30	TRBJ1-1	once	13	CAWSVPPGRGAFF	TGTGCCTGGAGTGTACCTCCTGGGAGAGGGGCTTTCTTT
TRBD1	TRBV7-9	TRBJ1-2	.	14	CASSYETGGYGYTF	TGTGCCAGCAGCTATGAAACAGGGGGCTATGGCTACACCTTC
.	TRBV23-1	TRBJ2-2	.	14	CASRETENTGELFF	TGCGCCAGCAGGGAGACAGAAAACACCGGGGAGCTGTTTTTT
.	TRBV5-1	TRBJ2-1	.	15	CASSLGRRRYNEQFF	TGCGCCAGCAGCTTGGGGCGGCGGCGCTACAATGAGCAGTTCTTC